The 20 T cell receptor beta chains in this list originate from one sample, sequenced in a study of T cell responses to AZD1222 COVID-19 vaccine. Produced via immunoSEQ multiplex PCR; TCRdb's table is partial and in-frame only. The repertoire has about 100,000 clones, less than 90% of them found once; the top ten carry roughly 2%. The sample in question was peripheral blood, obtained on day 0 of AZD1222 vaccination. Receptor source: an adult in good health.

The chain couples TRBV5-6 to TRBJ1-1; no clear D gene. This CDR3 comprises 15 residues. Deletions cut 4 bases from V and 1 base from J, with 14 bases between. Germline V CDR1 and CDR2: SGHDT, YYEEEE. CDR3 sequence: CASSRELGRNTEAFF. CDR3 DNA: TGTGCCAGCAGCCGGGAACTTGGGAGGAACACTGAAGCTTTCTTT.

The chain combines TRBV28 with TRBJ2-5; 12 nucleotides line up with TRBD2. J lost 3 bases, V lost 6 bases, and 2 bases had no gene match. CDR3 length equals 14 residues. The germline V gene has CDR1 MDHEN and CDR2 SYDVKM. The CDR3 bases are TGTGCCAGCAGCCCTAGCGGGAGGGAAGAGACCCAGTACTTC. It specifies CASSPSGREETQYF.

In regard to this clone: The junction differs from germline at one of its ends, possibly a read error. The CDR3 region is CASSLKPSGTDHETQYF. The CDR3, as DNA: TGTGCCAGCAGCCTTAAGCCTAGCGGGACGGACCATGAGACCCAGTACTTC. The rearrangement joins TRBV7-6 to TRBJ2-5; 9 nucleotides agree with TRBD2. The germline CDR1 and CDR2 sequences are SGHVS and FNYEAQ. The CDR3 runs to 17 residues. Variable domain in full (rest from reference TRBV7-6 and TRBJ2-5): GAGVSQSPRYKVTKRGQDVALRCDPISGHVSLYWYRQALGQGPEFLTYFNYEAQQDKSGLPNDRFSAERPEGSISTLTIQRTEQRDSAMYRCASSLKPSGTDHETQYFGPGTRLLVL.

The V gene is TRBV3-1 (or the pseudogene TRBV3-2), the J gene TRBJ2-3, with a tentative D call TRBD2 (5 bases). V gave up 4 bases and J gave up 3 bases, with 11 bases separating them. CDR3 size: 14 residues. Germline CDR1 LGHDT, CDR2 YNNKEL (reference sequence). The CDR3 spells CASSPPGLTDTQYF. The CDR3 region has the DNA TGTGCCAGCAGCCCGCCCGGACTGACAGATACGCAGTATTTT.

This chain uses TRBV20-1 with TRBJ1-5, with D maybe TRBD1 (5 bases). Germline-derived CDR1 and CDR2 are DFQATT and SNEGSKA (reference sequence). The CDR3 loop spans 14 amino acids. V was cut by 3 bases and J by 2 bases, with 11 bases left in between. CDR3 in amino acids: CSASEGYGNQPQHF. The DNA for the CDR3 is TGCAGTGCTAGTGAGGGGTACGGCAATCAGCCCCAGCATTTT.

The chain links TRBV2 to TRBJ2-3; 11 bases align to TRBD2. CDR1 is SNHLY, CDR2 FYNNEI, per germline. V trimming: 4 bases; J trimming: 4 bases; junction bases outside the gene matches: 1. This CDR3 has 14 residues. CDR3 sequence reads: CASSGLAGPDTQYF. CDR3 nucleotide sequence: TGTGCCAGCAGTGGACTAGCGGGACCAGATACGCAGTATTTT.

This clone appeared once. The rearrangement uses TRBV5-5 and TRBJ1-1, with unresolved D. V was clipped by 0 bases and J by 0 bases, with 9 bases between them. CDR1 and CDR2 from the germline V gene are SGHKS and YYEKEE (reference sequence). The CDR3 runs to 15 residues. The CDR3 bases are TGTGCCAGCAGCTTGGCTGGGAACTTGAACACTGAAGCTTTCTTT. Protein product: CASSLAGNLNTEAFF.

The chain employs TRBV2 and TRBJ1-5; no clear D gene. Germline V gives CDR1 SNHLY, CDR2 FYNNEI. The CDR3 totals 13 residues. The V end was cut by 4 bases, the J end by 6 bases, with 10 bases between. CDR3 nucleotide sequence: TGTGCCAGCAGTGTCCGGGTGGGTCAGCCCCAGCATTTT. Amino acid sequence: CASSVRVGQPQHF. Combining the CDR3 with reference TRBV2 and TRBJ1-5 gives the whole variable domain EPEVTQTPSHQVTQMGQEVILRCVPISNHLYFYWYRQILGQKVEFLVSFYNNEISEKSEIFDDQFSVERPDGSNFTLKIRSTKLEDSAMYFCASSVRVGQPQHFGDGTRLSIL.

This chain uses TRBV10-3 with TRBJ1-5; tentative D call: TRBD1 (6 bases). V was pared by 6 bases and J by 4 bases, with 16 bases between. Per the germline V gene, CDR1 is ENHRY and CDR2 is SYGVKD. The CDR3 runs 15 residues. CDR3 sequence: CAIREGSGENQPQHF. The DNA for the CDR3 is TGTGCCATCAGGGAGGGGTCAGGGGAAAATCAGCCCCAGCATTTT.

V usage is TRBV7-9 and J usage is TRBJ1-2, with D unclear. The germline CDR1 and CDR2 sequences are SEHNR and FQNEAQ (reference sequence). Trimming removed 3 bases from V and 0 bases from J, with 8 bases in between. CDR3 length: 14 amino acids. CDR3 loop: CASSLAETNYGYTF. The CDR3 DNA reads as TGTGCCAGCAGCTTGGCAGAGACTAACTATGGCTACACCTTC.

CDR3 loop: CATRRLMARTNEKLFF. The CDR3 bases are TGTGCCACCCGGAGGTTAATGGCCAGAACTAATGAAAAACTGTTTTTT. The chain uses TRBV24-1 and TRBJ1-4; D not certain. The germline V and J ends were trimmed by 9 bases and 1 base, with 17 bases remaining between them. The CDR3 is made up of 16 amino acids. CDR1 is KGHDR and CDR2 is SFDVKD in the germline V gene.

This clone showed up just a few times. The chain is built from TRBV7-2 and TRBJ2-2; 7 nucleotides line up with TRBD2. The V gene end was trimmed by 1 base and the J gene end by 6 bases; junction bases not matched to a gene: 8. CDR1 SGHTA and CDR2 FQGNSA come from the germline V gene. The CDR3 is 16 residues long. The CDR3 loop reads CASSLEVGGAAGELFF. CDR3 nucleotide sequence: TGTGCCAGCAGCTTAGAGGTGGGAGGGGCGGCCGGGGAGCTGTTTTTT.

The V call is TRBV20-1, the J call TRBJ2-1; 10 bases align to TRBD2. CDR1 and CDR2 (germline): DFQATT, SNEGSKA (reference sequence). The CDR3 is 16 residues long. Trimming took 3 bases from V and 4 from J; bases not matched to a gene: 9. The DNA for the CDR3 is TGCAGTGCTAGTCCCACTAGCGGGGTCAATTACAATGAGCAGTTCTTC. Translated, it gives CSASPTSGVNYNEQFF.

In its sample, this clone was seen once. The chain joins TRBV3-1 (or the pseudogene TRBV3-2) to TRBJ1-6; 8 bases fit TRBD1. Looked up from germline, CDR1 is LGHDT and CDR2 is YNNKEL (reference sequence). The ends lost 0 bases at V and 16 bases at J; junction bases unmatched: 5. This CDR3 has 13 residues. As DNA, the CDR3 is TGTGCCAGCAGCCAAGAGGGAAACAGGGGGCTCCACTTT. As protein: CASSQEGNRGLHF.

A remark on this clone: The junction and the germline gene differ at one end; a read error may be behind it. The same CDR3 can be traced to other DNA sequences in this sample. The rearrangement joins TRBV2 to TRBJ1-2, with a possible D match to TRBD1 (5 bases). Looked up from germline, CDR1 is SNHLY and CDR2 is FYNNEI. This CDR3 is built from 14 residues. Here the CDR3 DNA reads TGTGCTAGCAGTAAACGCAGGGAGGTCTATGGCTACACCTTC. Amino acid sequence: CASSKRREVYGYTF. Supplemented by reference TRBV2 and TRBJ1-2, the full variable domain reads EPEVTQTPSHQVTQMGQEVILRCVPISNHLYFYWYRQILGQKVEFLVSFYNNEISEKSEIFDDQFSVERPDGSNFTLKIRSTKLEDSAMYFCASSKRREVYGYTFGSGTRLTVV.

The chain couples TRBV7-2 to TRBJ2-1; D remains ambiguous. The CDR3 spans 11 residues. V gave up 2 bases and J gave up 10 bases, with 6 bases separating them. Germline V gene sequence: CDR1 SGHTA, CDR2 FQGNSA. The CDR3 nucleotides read TGTGCCAGCAGCTTATCGCGCGAGCAGTTCTTC. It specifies CASSLSREQFF.

The CDR3 nucleotides read TGTGCCACCAGTGATCGGGGGACTGGGCGGCAAGAGACCCAGTACTTC. This sequence encodes CATSDRGTGRQETQYF. This chain connects TRBV24-1 to TRBJ2-5; possibly TRBD2 for D (6 bases). CDR1 KGHDR and CDR2 SFDVKD come from the germline V gene. The V end lost 3 bases, the J end lost 2 bases, and 15 bases lay between the germline ends. CDR3 size: 16 residues.

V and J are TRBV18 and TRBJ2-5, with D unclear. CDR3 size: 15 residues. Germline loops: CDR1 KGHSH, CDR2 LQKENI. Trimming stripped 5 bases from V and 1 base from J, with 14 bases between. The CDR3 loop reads CASSFGPGLQETQYF. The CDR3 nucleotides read TGTGCCAGCTCATTCGGACCTGGTCTCCAAGAGACCCAGTACTTC.

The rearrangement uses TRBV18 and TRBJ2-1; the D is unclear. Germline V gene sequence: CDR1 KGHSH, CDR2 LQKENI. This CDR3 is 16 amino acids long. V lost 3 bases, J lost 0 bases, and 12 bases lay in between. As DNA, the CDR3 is TGTGCCAGCTCACCCCCGTTGCAATCCTCCTACAATGAGCAGTTCTTC. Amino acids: CASSPPLQSSYNEQFF. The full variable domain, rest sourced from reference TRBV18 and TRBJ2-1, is NAGVMQNPRHLVRRRGQEARLRCSPMKGHSHVYWYRQLPEEGLKFMVYLQKENIIDESGMPKERFSAEFPKEGPSILRIQQVVRGDSAAYFCASSPPLQSSYNEQFFGPGTRLTVL.

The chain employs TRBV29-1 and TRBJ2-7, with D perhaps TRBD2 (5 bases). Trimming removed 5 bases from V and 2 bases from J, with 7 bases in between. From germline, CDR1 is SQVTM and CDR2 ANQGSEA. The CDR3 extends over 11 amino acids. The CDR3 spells CSVTLAYEQYF. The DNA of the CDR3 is TGCAGCGTTACACTAGCCTACGAGCAGTACTTC.